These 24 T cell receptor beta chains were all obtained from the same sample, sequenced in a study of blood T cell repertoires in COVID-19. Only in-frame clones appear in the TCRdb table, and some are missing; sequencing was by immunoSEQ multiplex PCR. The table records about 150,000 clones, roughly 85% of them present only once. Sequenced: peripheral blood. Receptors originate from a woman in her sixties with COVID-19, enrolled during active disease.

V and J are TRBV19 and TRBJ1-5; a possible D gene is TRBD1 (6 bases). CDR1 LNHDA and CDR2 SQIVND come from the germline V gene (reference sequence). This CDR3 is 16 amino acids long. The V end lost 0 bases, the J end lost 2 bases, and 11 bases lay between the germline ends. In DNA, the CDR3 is TGTGCCAGTAGTATAGAGGGCAGGGGAGGCAATCAGCCCCAGCATTTT. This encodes CASSIEGRGGNQPQHF.

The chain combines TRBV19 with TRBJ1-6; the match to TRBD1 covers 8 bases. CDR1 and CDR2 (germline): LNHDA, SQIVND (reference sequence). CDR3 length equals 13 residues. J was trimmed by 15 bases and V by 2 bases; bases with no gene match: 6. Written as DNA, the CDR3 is TGTGCCAGTAGTATACCTTCAACAGGGGGCCTCCACTTT. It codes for CASSIPSTGGLHF.

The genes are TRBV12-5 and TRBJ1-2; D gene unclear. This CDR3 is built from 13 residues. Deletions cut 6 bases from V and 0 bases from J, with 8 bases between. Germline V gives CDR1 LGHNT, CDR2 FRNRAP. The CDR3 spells CASGPTSNYGYTF. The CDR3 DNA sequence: TGTGCTAGTGGCCCGACTTCTAACTATGGCTACACCTTC.

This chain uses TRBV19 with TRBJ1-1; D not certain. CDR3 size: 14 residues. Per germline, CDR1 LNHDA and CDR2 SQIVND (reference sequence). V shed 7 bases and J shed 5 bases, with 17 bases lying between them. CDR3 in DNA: TGTGCCAGTACCAAAACGGGGTTTGAGACTGAAGCTTTCTTT. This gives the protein CASTKTGFETEAFF. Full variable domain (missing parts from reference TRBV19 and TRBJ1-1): DGGITQSPKYLFRKEGQNVTLSCEQNLNHDAMYWYRQDPGQGLRLIYYSQIVNDFQKGDIAEGYSVSREKKESFPLTVTSAQKNPTAFYLCASTKTGFETEAFFGQGTRLTVV.

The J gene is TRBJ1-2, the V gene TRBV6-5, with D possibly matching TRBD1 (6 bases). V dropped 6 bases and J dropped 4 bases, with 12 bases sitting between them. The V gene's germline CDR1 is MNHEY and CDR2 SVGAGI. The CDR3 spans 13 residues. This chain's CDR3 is CASRTGTFYGYTF. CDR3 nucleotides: TGTGCCAGCAGGACCGGGACATTCTATGGCTACACCTTC.

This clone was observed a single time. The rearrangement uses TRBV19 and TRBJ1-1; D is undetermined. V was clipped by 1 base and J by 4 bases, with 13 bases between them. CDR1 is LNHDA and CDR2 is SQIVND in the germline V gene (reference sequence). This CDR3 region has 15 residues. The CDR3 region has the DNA TGTGCCAGTAGTATAGCCCGGGCGGGATCCACTGAAGCTTTCTTT. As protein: CASSIARAGSTEAFF.

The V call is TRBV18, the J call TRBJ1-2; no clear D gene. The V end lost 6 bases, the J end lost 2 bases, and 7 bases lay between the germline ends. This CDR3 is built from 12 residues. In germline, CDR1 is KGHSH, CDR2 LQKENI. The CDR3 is CASSGGNYGYTF. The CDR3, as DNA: TGTGCCAGCTCCGGAGGGAACTATGGCTACACCTTC.

This CDR3 is CASSLVREDYGYTF. The CDR3 DNA reads TGTGCCAGCAGCTTAGTTCGGGAGGACTATGGCTACACCTTC. The chain employs TRBV7-8 and TRBJ1-2, with D unresolved. CDR1 and CDR2 from the germline V gene are SGHVS and FQNEAQ. CDR3 length: 14 amino acids. Trimming removed 1 base from V and 3 bases from J, with 9 bases in between. Based on the CDR3 plus reference TRBV7-8 and TRBJ1-2, the full variable domain is GAGVSQSPRYKVAKRGQDVALRCDPISGHVSLFWYQQALGQGPEFLTYFQNEAQLDKSGLPSDRFFAERPEGSVSTLKIQRTQQEDSAVYLCASSLVREDYGYTFGSGTRLTVV.

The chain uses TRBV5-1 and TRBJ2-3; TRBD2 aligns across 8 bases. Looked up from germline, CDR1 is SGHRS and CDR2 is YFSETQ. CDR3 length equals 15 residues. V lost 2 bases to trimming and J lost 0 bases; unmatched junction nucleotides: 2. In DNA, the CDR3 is TGCGCCAGCAGCTTCGCTAGCGGGAGCACAGATACGCAGTATTTT. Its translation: CASSFASGSTDTQYF.

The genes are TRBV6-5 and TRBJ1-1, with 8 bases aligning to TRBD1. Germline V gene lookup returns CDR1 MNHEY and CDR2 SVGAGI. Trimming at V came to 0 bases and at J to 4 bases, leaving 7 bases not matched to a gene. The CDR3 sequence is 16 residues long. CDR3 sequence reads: CASSYSRTGRVTEAFF. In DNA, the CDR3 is TGTGCCAGCAGTTACTCGAGGACAGGGAGGGTCACTGAAGCTTTCTTT.

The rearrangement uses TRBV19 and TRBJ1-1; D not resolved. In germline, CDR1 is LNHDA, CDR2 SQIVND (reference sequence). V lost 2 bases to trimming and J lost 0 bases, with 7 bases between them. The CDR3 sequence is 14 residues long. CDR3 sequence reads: CASSINSMNTEAFF. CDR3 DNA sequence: TGTGCCAGTAGTATAAACAGCATGAACACTGAAGCTTTCTTT.

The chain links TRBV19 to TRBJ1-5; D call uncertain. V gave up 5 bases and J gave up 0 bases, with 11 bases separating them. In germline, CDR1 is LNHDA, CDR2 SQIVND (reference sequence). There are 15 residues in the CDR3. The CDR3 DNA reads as TGTGCCAGTAGTGACTACCTAAGTAGCAATCAGCCCCAGCATTTT. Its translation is CASSDYLSSNQPQHF.

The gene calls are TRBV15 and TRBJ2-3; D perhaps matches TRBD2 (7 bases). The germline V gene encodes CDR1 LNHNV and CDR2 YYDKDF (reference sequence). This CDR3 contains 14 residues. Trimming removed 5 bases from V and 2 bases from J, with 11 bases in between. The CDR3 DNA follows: TGTGCCACCAGCCCCGGGGGGCCCACAGATACGCAGTATTTT. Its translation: CATSPGGPTDTQYF.

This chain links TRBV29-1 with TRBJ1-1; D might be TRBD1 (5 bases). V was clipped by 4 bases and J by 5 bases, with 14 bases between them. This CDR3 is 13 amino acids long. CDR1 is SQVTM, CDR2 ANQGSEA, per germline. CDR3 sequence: CSVGSGKSTEAFF. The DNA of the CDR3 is TGCAGCGTTGGATCAGGGAAGAGTACTGAAGCTTTCTTT.

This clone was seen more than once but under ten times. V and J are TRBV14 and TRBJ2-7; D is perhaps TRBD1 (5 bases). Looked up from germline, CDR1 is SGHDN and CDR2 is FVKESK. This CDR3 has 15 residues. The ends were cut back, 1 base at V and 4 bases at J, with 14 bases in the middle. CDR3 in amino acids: CASSQGPGKGYEQYF. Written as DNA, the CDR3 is TGTGCCAGCAGCCAAGGTCCAGGGAAGGGTTACGAGCAGTACTTC. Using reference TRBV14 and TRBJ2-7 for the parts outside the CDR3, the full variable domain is EAGVTQFPSHSVIEKGQTVTLRCDPISGHDNLYWYRRVMGKEIKFLLHFVKESKQDESGMPNNRFLAERTGGTYSTLKVQPAELEDSGVYFCASSQGPGKGYEQYFGPGTRLTVT.

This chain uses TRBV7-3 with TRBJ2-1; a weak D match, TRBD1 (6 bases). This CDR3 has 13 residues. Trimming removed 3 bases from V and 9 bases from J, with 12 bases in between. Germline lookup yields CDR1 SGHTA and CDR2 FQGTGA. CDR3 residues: CASSLLGGGEQFF. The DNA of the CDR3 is TGTGCCAGCAGCTTGCTAGGGGGTGGTGAGCAGTTCTTC.

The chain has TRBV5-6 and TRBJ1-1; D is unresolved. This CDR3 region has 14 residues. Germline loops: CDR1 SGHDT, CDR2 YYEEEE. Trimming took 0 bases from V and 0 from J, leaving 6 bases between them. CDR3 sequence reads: CASSLGSLNTEAFF. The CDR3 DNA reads TGTGCCAGCAGCTTGGGTAGCTTGAACACTGAAGCTTTCTTT. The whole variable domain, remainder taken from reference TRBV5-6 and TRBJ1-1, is DAGVTQSPTHLIKTRGQQVTLRCSPKSGHDTVSWYQQALGQGPQFIFQYYEEEERQRGNFPDRFSGHQFPNYSSELNVNALLLGDSALYLCASSLGSLNTEAFFGQGTRLTVV.

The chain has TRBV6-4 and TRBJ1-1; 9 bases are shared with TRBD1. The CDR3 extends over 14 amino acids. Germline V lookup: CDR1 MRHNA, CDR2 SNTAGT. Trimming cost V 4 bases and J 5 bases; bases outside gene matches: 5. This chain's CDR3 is CASSAGQGITEAFF. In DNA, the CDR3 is TGTGCCAGCAGTGCCGGACAGGGGATAACTGAAGCTTTCTTT.

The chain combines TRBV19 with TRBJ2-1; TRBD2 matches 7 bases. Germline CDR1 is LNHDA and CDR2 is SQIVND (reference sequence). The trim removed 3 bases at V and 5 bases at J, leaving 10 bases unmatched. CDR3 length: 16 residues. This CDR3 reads CASSILGAGVDNEQFF. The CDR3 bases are TGTGCCAGTAGTATCCTAGGGGCGGGAGTAGACAATGAGCAGTTCTTC.

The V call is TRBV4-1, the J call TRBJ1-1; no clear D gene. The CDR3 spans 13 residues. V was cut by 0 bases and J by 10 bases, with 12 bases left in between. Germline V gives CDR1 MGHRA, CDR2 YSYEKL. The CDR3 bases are TGCGCCAGCAGCCAAGAGGAGTGGAACGCAGCTTTCTTT. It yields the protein CASSQEEWNAAFF.

The CDR3 nucleotides read TGTGCCAGCAGTTACTCCCGACAGGGTGGAAACACCATATATTTT. Translation: CASSYSRQGGNTIYF. The J gene is TRBJ1-3, the V gene TRBV6-5; 7 bases are a match to TRBD1. In germline, CDR1 is MNHEY, CDR2 SVGAGI. This CDR3 is 15 amino acids long. With V trimmed by 0 bases and J by 3 bases, 2 bases remained unmatched.

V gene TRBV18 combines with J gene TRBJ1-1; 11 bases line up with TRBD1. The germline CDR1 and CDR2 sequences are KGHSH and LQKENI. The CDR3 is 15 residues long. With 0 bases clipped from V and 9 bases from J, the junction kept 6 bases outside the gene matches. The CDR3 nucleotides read TGTGCCAGCTCACCACCGATTGGACAGGGGGCTAAAGCTTTCTTT. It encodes CASSPPIGQGAKAFF.

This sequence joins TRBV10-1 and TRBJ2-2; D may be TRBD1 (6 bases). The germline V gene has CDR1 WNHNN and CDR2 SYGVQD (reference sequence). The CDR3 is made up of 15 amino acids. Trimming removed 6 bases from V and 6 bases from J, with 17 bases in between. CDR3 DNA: TGCGCCAGCAGGGCAGGGGCTCCTAACGCCGGGGAGCTGTTTTTT. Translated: CASRAGAPNAGELFF.

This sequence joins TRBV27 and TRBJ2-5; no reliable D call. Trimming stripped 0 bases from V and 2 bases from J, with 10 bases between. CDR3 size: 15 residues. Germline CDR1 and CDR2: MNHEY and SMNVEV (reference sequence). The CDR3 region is CASSLSVGQQETQYF. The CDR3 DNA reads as TGTGCCAGCAGTTTATCGGTTGGGCAACAAGAGACCCAGTACTTC.